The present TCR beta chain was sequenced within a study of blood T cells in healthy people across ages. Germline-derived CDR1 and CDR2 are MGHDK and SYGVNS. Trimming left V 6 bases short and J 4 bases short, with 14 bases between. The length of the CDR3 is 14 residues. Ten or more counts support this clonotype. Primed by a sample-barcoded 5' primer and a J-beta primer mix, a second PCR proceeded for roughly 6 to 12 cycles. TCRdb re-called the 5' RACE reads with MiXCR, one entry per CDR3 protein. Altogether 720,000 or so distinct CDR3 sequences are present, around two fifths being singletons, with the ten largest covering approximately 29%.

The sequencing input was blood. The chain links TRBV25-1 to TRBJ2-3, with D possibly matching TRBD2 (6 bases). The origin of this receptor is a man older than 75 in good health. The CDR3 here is CASSLPGTPDTQYF. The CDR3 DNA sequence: TGTGCCAGCAGCCTCCCCGGGACTCCAGATACGCAGTATTTT.